The following is a T cell receptor (beta chain) sequence with its context. This record comes from a study of blood T cell repertoires in COVID-19. Study overall: Nucleic acid was either cDNA or gDNA, and it came from T cells, B-cell-depleted T cells, or PBMCs.

Original methodology: Cell counts per sample came from amplifying reference gene primers. Assay used: immunoSEQ multiplex PCR; TCRdb lists only in-frame clones, some missing. The V and J calls and the clone size are those of that table, but D and trimming were determined from the DNA. The data contain roughly 280,000 clones, 70% to 90% of them singletons. Sequencing used peripheral blood. This sequence was found in a woman between 65 and 79 years old with acute or convalescent COVID-19.

CDR3 loop: CASSGKGGSVTQYF. CDR3 sequence (DNA): TGTGCCAGCAGTGGGAAAGGGGGTTCTGTTACGCAGTATTTT. V usage is TRBV2 and J usage is TRBJ2-3; TRBD1 might be the D (6 bases). The V gene lost 4 bases and the J gene lost 8 bases, with 16 bases spanning the gap. The CDR3 length is 14 residues. Germline-derived CDR1 and CDR2 are SNHLY and FYNNEI.